Listed here is a single T cell receptor (beta chain). The junction shows a germline mismatch at one end, possibly a read error. Taking about 19-32 mg of unsorted bulk tissue, the authors co-extracted RNA and DNA. This record belongs to a study of tumor-infiltrating lymphocytes in primary liver carcinoma. cDNA specific to TCR beta was made from approximately 0.55 ug of total RNA, with a constant-region primer employed for priming. Amplification in three nested multiplex PCR rounds with slightly modified ARM-PCR gave rise to TCR beta libraries. With TRBV1-TRBV30 forward primers and a C-beta reverse primer, the first two PCR rounds were run for around 10 cycles each. TCRdb reanalysed the multiplex PCR reads using MiXCR and keeps one entry per CDR3 protein. The top ten clones hold 26% of a sample with 75,000 to 80,000 distinct CDR3 sequences, 69% of them seen once. The CDR3 is 16 residues long. CDR1 MNHNS and CDR2 SASEGT come from the germline V gene.

The sequenced sample consisted of tumor-adjacent normal liver tissue. The TCR comes from a man aged 35 to 55 with primary liver carcinoma and hepatitis B virus infection. The rearrangement uses TRBV6-1 and TRBJ2-7; TRBD1 or TRBD2 may be the D gene (5 bases each). The CDR3 coding sequence is TGTGCCGGCAGTGAAGCGCTAGGGGAGCCTAGCTACGAGCAGTATTTC. Translating gives CAGSEALGEPSYEQYF.